One and the same sample provided the 10 T cell receptor beta chains below, sequenced in a study of T cells in Graves' hyperthyroidism and ophthalmopathy. RNA transcripts served as the template for amplifying TCR beta CDR3 regions. The HTBI primer set drove a first-round RT-PCR of the TCR CDR3. TCRdb redid the calling of the multiplex PCR reads with MiXCR, one entry per CDR3 protein. The sample carries hundreds of thousands of distinct CDR3 sequences, more than 30% recorded once. Sequenced material: blood. Receptors originate from a man younger than 30 with Graves' hyperthyroidism.

The chain links TRBV19 to TRBJ1-6; TRBD1 might be the D (6 bases). The CDR3 has 16 amino acids. V lost 8 bases and J 11 bases, leaving 25 bases between the germline ends. Germline V CDR1 and CDR2: LNHDA, SQIVND (reference sequence). The CDR3 DNA follows: TGTGCCAGTGGTCCCAGAACTACAGGGAGTGCAACACCCCTCCACTTT. This translates into CASGPRTTGSATPLHF.

This clonotype came up many times. The V gene is TRBV7-2, the J gene TRBJ1-3; no clear D gene. This CDR3 region has 14 residues. Germline CDR1 SGHTA, CDR2 FQGNSA. Trimming shortened V by 5 bases and J by 3 bases, and 11 bases separated the two germline ends. The CDR3 DNA is TGTGCCAGCAGCGTCGGAGGGAATGGAAACACCATATATTTT. Protein sequence: CASSVGGNGNTIYF.

This clonotype turned up a few times. This sequence joins TRBV5-1 and TRBJ1-1, with D uncertain. Trimming cost V 4 bases and J 3 bases, with 13 bases left between them. CDR1 is SGHRS, CDR2 YFSETQ, per germline. The CDR3 is made up of 14 amino acids. CDR3 residues: CASSLNEEDTEAFF. The CDR3 DNA reads TGCGCCAGCAGCCTGAACGAGGAGGACACTGAAGCTTTCTTT.

There are many counts of this clonotype. The rearrangement uses TRBV29-1 and TRBJ2-7, with 7 nucleotides matching TRBD1. The germline V gene encodes CDR1 SQVTM and CDR2 ANQGSEA. The CDR3 contains 12 residues. CDR3 nucleotides: TGCAGTGTTCAGGACAGGACCTACGAGCAGTACTTC. Translation gives CSVQDRTYEQYF.

This clonotype showed up just a few times. This rearrangement joins TRBV6-5 to TRBJ1-6; D ambiguous. Trimming removed 5 bases at V and 8 bases at J, with 13 bases between. This CDR3 contains 14 residues. Germline CDR1 and CDR2: MNHEY and SVGAGI. Here the CDR3 DNA reads TGTGCCAGCAGTCCTAGATACGGAGATTCACCCCTCCACTTT. Its protein product is CASSPRYGDSPLHF.

Only one count was recorded for this clonotype. A read error is possible here, since a much larger clone lies one base away. The CDR3 nucleotides read TGCAGTGCTAGAGAGGGCAGGGGCTATGGCTACACCTTC. Translation gives CSAREGRGYGYTF. The V and J genes are TRBV20-1 and TRBJ1-2, with D tentatively TRBD1 (6 bases). This CDR3 has 13 residues. Trimming shortened V by 0 bases and J by 4 bases, and 9 bases separated the two germline ends. Germline CDR1 reads DFQATT; CDR2 reads SNEGSKA (reference sequence).

V gene TRBV6-5 combines with J gene TRBJ2-7; D unclear. Germline loops: CDR1 MNHEY, CDR2 SVGAGI. The ends were cut back, 6 bases at V and 2 bases at J, with 11 bases in the middle. The CDR3 has 13 residues. The CDR3 DNA reads as TGTGCCAGCAGGCCCTTAGGTACCTACGAGCAGTACTTC. Protein: CASRPLGTYEQYF.

The CDR3 is CSVEEGPTDTQYF. The CDR3 DNA sequence: TGCAGCGTTGAAGAAGGGCCCACAGATACGCAGTATTTT. V and J are TRBV29-1 and TRBJ2-3; D uncertain. CDR1 and CDR2 (germline): SQVTM, ANQGSEA. The CDR3 length is 13 residues. V gave up 0 bases and J gave up 2 bases, with 6 bases separating them.

This clonotype was observed many times. The chain couples TRBV20-1 to TRBJ1-1; D is ambiguous. Trimming stripped 1 base from V and 6 bases from J, with 12 bases between. The CDR3 totals 13 residues. Germline V gives CDR1 DFQATT, CDR2 SNEGSKA (reference sequence). The CDR3 protein is CSARGRLGAEAFF. The CDR3 DNA sequence: TGCAGTGCTAGAGGTAGACTGGGCGCTGAAGCTTTCTTT.

As regards this clonotype: This may arise from a read error, as a much more abundant clone is one base away. CDR3 coding DNA: TGTGTTAGCAGCCAAAACCTTGGAAACACCATATATTTT. It specifies CVSSQNLGNTIYF. This sequence joins TRBV7-7 and TRBJ1-3; no firm D call. The CDR3 contains 13 residues. CDR1 is SSHAT and CDR2 is FNYEAQ in the germline V gene (reference sequence).